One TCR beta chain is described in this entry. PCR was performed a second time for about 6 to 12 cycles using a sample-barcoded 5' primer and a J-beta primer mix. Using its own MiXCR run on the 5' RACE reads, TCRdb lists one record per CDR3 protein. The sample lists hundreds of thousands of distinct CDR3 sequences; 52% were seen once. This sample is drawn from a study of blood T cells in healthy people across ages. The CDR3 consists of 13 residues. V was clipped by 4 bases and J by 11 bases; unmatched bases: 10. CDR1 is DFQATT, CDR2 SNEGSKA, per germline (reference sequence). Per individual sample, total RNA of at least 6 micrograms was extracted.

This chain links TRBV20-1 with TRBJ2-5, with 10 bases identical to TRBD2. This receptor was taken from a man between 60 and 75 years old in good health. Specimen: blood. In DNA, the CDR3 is TGCAGTGCTATGCTAGCGGGAGATCGTGAGCAGTACTTC. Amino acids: CSAMLAGDREQYF.